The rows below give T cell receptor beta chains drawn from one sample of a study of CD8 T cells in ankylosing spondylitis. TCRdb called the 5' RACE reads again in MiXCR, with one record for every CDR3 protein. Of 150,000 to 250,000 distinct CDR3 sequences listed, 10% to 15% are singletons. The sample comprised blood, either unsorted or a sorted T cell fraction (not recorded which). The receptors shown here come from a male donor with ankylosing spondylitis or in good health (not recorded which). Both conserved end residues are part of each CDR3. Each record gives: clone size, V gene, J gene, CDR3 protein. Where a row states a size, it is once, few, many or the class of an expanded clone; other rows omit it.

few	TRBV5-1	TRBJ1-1	CASSPEGGKTEAFF
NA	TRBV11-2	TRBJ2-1	CASSPGWEQFF
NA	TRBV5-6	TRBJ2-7	CASSHGTGLNEQYF
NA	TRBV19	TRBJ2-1	CASSQYSSGDRYNEQFF
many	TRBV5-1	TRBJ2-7	CASSLGQGAYEQYF
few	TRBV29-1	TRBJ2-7	CSVERPESYEQYF
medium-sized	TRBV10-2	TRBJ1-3	CASTEGTITDTIYF
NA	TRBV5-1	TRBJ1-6	CASSLASVNSPLHF
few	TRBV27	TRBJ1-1	CASSLQGAPPNTEAFF
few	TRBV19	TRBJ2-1	CASSFRNRDPGNEQFF
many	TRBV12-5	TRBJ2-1	CASGYLAGTYNEQFF
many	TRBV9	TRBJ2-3	CASSESGKGQYF
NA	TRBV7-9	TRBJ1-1	CASSLGRQGYTEAFF
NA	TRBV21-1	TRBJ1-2	CASSKALQGPEANYGYTF
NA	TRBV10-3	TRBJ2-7	CAINSEGVEQYF
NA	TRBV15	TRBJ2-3	CATSRGSQPSTDTQYF
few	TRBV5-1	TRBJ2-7	CASSLGGAGAYEQYF
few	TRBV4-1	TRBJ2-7	CASSPRGTGNYEQYF
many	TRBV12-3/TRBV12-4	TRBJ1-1	CASSPQGTLEAFF
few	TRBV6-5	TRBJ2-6	CASSYLFAGPTSGANVLTF
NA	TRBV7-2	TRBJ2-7	CASSYVGGVYEQYF
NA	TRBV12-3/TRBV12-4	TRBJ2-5	CASSSLVETQYF
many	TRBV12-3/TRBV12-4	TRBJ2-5	CASSSTQGLGETQYF
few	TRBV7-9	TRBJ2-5	CASSNNSRVETQYF
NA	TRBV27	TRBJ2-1	CASSSLGGRSNEQFF
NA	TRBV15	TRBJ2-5	CATSRGTDQETQYF
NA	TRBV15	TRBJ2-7	CATSRDPDSYEQYF
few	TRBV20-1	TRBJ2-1	CSANALGLAGPKQFF
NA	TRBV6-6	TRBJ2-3	CASWATGTDTQYF
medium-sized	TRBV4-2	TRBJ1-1	CASSPIQDENTEAFF
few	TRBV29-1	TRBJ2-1	CSVVGTGRWEQFF
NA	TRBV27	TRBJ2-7	CASRRGSSYEQYF
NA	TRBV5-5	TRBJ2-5	CASVNLWGPRPQYF
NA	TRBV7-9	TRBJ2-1	CAGSLENSDEQFF
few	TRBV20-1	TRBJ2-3	CSAQDFGGTDTQYF
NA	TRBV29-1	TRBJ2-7	CSPSGGPDIPNLLGYEQYF
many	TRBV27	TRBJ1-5	CASKTGGQPQHF